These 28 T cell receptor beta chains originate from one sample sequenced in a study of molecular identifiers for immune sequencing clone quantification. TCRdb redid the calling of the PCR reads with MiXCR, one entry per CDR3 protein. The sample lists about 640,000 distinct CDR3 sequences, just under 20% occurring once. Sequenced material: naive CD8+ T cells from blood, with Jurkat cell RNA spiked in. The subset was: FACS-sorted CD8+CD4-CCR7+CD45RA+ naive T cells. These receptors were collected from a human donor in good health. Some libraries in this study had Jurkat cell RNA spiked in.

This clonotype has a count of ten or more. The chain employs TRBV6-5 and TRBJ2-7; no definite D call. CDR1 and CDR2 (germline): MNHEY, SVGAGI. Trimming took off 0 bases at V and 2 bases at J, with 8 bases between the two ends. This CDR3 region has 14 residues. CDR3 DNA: TGTGCCAGCAGTTACTCGTCTGGGACCTACGAGCAGTACTTC. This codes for CASSYSSGTYEQYF.

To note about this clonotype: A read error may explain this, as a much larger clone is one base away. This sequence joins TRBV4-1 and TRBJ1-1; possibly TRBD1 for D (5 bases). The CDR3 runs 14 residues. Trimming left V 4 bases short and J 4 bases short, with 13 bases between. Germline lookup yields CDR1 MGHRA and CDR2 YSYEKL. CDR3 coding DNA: TGCGCCAGCAGCCGGTTGGACACGAGCACTGAAGCTTTCTTT. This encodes CASSRLDTSTEAFF.

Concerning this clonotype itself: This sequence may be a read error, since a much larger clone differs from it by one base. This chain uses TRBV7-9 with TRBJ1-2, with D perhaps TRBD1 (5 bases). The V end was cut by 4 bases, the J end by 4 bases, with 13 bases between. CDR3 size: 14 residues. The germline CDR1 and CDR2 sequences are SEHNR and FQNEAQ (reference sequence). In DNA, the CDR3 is TGTGCCAGCAGCTCGGTGCGACAGAGCTATGGCTACACCTTC. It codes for CASSSVRQSYGYTF.

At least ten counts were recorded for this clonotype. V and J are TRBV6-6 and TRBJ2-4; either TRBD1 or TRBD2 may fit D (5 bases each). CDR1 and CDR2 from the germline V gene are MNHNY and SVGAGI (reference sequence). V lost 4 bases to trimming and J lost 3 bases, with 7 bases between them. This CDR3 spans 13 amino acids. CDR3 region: CASSFGGKNIQYF. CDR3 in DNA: TGTGCCAGCAGTTTTGGGGGCAAAAACATTCAGTACTTC.

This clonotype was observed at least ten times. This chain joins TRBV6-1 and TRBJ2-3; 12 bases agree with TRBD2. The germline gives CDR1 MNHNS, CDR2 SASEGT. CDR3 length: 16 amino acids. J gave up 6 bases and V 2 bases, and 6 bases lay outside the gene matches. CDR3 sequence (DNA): TGTGCCAGCAGTGAATGGCCTAGCGGGAGGGAGGATACGCAGTATTTT. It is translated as CASSEWPSGREDTQYF.

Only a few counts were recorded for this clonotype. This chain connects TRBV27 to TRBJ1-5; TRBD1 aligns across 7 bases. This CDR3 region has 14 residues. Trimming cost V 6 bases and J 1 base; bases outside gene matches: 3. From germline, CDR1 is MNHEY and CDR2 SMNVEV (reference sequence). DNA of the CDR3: TGTGCCAGCAGGACCAGGGGGAGCAATCAGCCCCAGCATTTT. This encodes CASRTRGSNQPQHF.

CDR3 sequence reads: CASSQGGQGADNEQFF. DNA of the CDR3: TGCGCCAGCAGCCAAGGAGGACAGGGGGCGGACAATGAGCAGTTCTTC. The chain links TRBV4-3 to TRBJ2-1; 11 bases map to TRBD1. Germline assignment: CDR1 LGHNA and CDR2 YSLEER. With V trimmed by 1 base and J by 5 bases, 4 bases remained unmatched. The CDR3 sequence is 16 residues long.

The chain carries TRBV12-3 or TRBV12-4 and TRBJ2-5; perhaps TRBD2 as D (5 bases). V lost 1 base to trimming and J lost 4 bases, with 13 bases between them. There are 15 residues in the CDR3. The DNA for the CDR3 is TGTGCCAGCAGTTTAGTAGCGTCTTCTGGAGAGACCCAGTACTTC. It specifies CASSLVASSGETQYF.

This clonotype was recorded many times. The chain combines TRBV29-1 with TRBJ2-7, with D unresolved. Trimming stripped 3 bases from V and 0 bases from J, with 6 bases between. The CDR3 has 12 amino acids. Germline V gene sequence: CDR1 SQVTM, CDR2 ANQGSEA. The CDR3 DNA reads TGCAGCGTTGATGACAACTCCTACGAGCAGTACTTC. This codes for CSVDDNSYEQYF.

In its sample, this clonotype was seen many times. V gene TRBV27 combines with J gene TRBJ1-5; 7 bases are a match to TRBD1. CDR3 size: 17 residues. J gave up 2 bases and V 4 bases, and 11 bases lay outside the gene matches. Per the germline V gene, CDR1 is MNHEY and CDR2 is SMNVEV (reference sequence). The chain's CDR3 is CASSSHRGAGGNQPQHF. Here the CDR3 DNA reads TGTGCCAGCAGTTCTCACAGGGGAGCAGGAGGCAATCAGCCCCAGCATTTT.

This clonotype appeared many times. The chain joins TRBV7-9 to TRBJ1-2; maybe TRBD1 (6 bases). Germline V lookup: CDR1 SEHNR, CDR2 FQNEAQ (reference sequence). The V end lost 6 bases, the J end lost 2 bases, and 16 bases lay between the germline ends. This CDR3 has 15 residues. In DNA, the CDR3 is TGTGCCAGCAGTAAAGCAGGACAGTCGAACTATGGCTACACCTTC. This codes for CASSKAGQSNYGYTF.

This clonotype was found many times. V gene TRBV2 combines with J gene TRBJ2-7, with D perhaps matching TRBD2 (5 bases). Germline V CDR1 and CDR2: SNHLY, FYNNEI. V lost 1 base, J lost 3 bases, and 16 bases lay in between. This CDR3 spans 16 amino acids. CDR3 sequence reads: CASSEGTKAAGYEQYF. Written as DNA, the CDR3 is TGTGCCAGCAGTGAAGGTACCAAAGCGGCGGGCTACGAGCAGTACTTC. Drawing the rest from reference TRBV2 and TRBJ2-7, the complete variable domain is EPEVTQTPSHQVTQMGQEVILRCVPISNHLYFYWYRQILGQKVEFLVSFYNNEISEKSEIFDDQFSVERPDGSNFTLKIRSTKLEDSAMYFCASSEGTKAAGYEQYFGPGTRLTVT.

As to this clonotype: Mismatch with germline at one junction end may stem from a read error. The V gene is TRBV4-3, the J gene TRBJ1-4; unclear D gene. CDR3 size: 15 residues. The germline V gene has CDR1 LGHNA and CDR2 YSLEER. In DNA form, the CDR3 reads TGCGCCAGCAGCCAAGCTTTGGGCCATCATGAAAAACTGCTTTTT. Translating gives CASSQALGHHEKLLF.

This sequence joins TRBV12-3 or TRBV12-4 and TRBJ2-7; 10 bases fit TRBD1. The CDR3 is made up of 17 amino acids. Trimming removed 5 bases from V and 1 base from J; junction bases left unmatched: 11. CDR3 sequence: CASSLPRGTGESYEQYF. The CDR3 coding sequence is TGTGCCAGCAGTCTGCCCCGCGGGACAGGGGAGTCCTACGAGCAGTACTTC.

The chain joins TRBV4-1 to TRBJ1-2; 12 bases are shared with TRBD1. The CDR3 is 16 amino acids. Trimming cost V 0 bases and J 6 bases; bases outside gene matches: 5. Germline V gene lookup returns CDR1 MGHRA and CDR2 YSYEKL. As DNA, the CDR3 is TGCGCCAGCAGCCAAGATCAAGGGACAGGGGGCCATGGCTACACCTTC. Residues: CASSQDQGTGGHGYTF.

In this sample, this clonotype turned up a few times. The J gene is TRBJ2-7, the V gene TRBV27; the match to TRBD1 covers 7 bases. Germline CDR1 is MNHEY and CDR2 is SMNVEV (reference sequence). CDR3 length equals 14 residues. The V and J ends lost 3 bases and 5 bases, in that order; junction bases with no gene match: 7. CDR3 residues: CASSFLTGFHEQYF. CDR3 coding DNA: TGTGCCAGCAGTTTCTTGACAGGGTTCCACGAGCAGTACTTC.

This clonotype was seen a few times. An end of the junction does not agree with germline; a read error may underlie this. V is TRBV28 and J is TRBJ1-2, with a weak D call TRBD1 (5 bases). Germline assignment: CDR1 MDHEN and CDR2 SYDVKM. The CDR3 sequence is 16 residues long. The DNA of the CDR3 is TGTGCCAGCAGTTCCCGCGCGGGGTGGGGGTACTATGGCCACACCTTC. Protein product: CASSSRAGWGYYGHTF.

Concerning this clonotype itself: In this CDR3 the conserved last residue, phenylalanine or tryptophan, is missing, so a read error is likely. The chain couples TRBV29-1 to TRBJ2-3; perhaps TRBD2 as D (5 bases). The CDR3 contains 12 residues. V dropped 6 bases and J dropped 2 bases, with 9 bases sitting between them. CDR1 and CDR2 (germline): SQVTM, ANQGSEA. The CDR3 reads CSVRVHTDTQYL. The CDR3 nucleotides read TGCAGCGTGAGGGTTCACACAGATACGCAGTATCTT.

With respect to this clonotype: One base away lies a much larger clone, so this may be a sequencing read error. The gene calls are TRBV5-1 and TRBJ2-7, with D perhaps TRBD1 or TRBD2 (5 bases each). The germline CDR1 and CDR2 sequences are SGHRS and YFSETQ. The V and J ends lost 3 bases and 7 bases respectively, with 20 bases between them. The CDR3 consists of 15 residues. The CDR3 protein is CASSSEAGSRLEQYF. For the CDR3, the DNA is TGCGCCAGCAGCTCGGAGGCAGGGAGCCGTCTGGAGCAGTACTTC.

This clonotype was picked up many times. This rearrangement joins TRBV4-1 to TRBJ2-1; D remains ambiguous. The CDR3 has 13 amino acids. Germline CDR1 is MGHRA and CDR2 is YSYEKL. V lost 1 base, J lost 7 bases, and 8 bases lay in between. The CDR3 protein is CASSQGGVNEQFF. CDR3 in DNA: TGCGCCAGCAGCCAAGGCGGAGTTAATGAGCAGTTCTTC.

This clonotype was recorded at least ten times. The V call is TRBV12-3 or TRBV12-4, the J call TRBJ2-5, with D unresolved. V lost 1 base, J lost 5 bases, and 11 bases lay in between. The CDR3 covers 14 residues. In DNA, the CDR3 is TGTGCCAGCAGTTTAGGGGCAGGCCACGAGACCCAGTACTTC. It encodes CASSLGAGHETQYF.

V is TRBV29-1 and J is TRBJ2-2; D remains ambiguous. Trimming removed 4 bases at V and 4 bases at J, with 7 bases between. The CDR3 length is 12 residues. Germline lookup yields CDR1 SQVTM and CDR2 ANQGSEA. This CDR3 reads CSVVQSTGELFF. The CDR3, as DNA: TGCAGCGTTGTCCAGAGCACCGGGGAGCTGTTTTTT.

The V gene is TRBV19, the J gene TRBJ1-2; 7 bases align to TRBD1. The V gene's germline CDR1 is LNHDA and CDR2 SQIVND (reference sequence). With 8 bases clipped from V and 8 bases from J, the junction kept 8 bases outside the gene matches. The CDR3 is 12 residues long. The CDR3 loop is CASGPQGYGYTF. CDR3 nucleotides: TGTGCCAGTGGACCACAGGGGTACGGCTACACCTTC.

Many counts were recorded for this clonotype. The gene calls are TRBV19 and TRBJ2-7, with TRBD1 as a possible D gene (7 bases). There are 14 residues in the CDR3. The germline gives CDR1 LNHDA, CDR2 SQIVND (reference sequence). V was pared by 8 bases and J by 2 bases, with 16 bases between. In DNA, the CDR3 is TGTGCCAGTTCGAACAGGGGCGGGACCTACGAGCAGTACTTC. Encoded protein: CASSNRGGTYEQYF.

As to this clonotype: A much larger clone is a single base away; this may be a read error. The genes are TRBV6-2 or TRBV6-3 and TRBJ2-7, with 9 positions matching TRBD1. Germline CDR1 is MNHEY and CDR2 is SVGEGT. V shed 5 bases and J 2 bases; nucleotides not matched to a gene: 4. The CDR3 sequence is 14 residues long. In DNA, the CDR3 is TGTGCCAGCAGTGGCGGGGACAGGGCCTACGAGCAGTACTTC. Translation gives CASSGGDRAYEQYF.

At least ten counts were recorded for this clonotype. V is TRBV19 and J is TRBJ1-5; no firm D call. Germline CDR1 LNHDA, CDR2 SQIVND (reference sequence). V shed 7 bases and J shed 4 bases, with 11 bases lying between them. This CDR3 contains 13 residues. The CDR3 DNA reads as TGTGCCAGTACCATGACCCTAAATCAGCCCCAGCATTTT. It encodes CASTMTLNQPQHF. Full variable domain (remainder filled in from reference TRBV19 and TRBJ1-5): DGGITQSPKYLFRKEGQNVTLSCEQNLNHDAMYWYRQDPGQGLRLIYYSQIVNDFQKGDIAEGYSVSREKKESFPLTVTSAQKNPTAFYLCASTMTLNQPQHFGDGTRLSIL.

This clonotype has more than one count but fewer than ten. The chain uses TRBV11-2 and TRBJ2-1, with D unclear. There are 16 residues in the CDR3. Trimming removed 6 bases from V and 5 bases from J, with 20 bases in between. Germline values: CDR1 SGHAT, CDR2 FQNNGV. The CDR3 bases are TGTGCCAGCAGTGGGTTAGTGTCCTCACTTAACAATGAGCAGTTCTTC. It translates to CASSGLVSSLNNEQFF.

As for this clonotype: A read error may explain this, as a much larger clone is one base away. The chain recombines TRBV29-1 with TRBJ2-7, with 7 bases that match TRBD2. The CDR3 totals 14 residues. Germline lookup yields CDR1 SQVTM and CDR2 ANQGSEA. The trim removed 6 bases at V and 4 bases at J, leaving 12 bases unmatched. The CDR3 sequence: CSVGRRAPVYEQYF. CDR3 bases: TGCAGCGTCGGGAGGAGAGCCCCTGTATACGAGCAGTACTTC.